This T cell receptor (beta chain) derives from a study of early T cells in non-severe SARS-CoV-2 infection. One entry per CDR3 protein results from TCRdb running MiXCR on the 5' RACE reads. The table records some 52,000 distinct CDR3 sequences, 6.5% to 9% of them present only once. The J segment lost 7 bases and the V segment lost 5 bases, leaving 7 bases of the junction unmatched. Germline CDR1 KGHDR, CDR2 SFDVKD. The CDR3 loop spans 15 amino acids. At least ten counts were recorded for this clonotype. This chain links TRBV24-1 with TRBJ2-3; 11 bases match TRBD1. What was sequenced was whole blood. This sequence originates from an adult who was a healthcare worker with PCR-confirmed SARS-CoV-2 infection or an uninfected control (not recorded which). The CDR3 nucleotides are TGTGCCACCAGTGCGGGGACAGGGGGAGCGAATACGCAGTATTTT. This codes for CATSAGTGGANTQYF.